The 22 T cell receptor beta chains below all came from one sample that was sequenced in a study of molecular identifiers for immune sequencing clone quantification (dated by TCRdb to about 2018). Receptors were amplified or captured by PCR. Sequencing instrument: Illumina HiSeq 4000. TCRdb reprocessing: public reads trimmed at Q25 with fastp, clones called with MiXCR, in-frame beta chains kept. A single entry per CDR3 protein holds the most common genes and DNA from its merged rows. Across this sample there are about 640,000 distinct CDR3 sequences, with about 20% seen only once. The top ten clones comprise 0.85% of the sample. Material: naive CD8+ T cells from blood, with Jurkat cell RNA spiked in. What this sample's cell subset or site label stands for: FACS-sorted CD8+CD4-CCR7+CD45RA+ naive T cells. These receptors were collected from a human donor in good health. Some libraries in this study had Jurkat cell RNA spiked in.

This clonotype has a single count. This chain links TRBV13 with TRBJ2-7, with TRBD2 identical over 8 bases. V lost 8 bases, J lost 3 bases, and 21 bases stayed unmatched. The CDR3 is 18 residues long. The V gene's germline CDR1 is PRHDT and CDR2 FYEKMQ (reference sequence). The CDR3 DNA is TGTGCCAGCGGCTCATACTCCCGGGGAGCGGGGGCTGGCTACGAGCAGTACTTC. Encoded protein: CASGSYSRGAGAGYEQYF.

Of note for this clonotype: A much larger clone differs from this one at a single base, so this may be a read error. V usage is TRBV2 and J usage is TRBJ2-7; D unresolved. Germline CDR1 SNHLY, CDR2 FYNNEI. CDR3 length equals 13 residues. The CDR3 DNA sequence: TGTGCCAACAGTGGTGCCATGGGCTACGAGCAGTACTTC. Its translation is CANSGAMGYEQYF.

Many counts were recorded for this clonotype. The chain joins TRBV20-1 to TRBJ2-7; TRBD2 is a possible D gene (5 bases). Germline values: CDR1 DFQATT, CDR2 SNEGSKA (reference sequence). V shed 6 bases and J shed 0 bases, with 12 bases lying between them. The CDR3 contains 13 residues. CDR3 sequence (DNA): TGCAGTGCGCCCCCCGCGGGCTCCTACGAGCAGTACTTC. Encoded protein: CSAPPAGSYEQYF.

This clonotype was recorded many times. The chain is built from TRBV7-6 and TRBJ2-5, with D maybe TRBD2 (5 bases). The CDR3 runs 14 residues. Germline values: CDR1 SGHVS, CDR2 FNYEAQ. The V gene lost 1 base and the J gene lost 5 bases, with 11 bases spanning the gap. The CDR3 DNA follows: TGTGCCAGCAGCTTAGGTGGCGGCGGGGAGACCCAGTACTTC. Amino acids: CASSLGGGGETQYF. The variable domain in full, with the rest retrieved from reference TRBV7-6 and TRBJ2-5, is GAGVSQSPRYKVTKRGQDVALRCDPISGHVSLYWYRQALGQGPEFLTYFNYEAQQDKSGLPNDRFSAERPEGSISTLTIQRTEQRDSAMYRCASSLGGGGETQYFGPGTRLLVL.

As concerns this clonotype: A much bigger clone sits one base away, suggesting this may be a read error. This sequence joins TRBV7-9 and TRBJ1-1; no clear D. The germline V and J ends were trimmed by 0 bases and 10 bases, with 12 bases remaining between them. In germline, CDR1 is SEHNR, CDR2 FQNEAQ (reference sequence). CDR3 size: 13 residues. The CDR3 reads CASSLAPVNGAFF. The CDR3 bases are TGTGCCAGCAGCTTAGCGCCGGTGAACGGAGCTTTCTTT. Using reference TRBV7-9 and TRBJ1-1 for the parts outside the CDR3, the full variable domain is DTGVSQNPRHKITKRGQNVTFRCDPISEHNRLYWYRQTLGQGPEFLTYFQNEAQLEKSRLLSDRFSAERPKGSFSTLEIQRTEQGDSAMYLCASSLAPVNGAFFGQGTRLTVV.

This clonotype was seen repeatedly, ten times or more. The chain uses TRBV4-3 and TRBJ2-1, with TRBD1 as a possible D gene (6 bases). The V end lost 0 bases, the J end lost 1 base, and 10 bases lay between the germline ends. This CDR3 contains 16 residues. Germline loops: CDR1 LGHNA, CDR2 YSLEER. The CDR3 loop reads CASSQDSTGSYNEQFF. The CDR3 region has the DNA TGCGCCAGCAGCCAAGATTCCACAGGGTCCTACAATGAGCAGTTCTTC.

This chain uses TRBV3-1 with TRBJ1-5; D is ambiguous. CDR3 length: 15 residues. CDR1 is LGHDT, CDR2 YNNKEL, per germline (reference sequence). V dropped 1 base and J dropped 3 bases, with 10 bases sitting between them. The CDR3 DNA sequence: TGTGCCAGCAGCCAAGCTGGAGGGAACAATCAGCCCCAGCATTTT. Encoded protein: CASSQAGGNNQPQHF.

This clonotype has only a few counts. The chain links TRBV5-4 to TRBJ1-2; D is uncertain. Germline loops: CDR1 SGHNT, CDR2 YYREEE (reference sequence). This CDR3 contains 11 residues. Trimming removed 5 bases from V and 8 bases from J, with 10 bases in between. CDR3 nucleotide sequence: TGTGCCAGCAGGACGCAAGGAGGCTACACCTTC. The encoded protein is CASRTQGGYTF.

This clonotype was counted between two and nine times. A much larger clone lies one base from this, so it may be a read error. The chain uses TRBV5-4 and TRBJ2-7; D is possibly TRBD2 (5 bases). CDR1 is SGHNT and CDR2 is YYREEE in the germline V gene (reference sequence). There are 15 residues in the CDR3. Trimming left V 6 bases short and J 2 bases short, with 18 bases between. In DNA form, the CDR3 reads TGTGCCAGCAACTTCCGTGGGGAGTCGGCCTACGAGCAGTACTTC. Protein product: CASNFRGESAYEQYF.

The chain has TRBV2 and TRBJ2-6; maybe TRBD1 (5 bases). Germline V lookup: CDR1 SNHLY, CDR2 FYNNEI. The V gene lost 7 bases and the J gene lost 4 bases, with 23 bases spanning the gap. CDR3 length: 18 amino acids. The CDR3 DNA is TGTGCCAGCACCGGGCCGGCCAGGGTTCGTCCCGGGGCCAACGTCCTGACTTTC. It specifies CASTGPARVRPGANVLTF.

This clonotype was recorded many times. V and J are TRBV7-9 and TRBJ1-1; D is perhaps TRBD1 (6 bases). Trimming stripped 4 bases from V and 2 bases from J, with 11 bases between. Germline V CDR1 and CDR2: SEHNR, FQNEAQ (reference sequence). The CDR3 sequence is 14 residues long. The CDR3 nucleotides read TGTGCCAGCAGCTCGGGGACATCAAACACTGAAGCTTTCTTT. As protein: CASSSGTSNTEAFF.

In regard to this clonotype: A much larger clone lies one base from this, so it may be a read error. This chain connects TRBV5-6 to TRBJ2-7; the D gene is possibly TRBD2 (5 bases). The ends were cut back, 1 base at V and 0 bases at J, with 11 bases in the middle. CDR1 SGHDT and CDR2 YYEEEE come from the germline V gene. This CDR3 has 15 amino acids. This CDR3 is CASSLLAGTSYEQYF. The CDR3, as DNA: TGTGCCAGCAGCTTGCTTGCGGGTACCTCCTACGAGCAGTACTTC.

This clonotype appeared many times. CDR3 sequence: CASSWARGPGSPLHF. Here the CDR3 DNA reads TGTGCCAGCAGCTGGGCGAGGGGGCCTGGGTCACCCCTCCACTTT. The V call is TRBV13, the J call TRBJ1-6; TRBD1 matches 7 bases. The CDR3 has 15 residues. Trimming removed 4 bases from V and 10 bases from J; junction bases left unmatched: 10. Per the germline V gene, CDR1 is PRHDT and CDR2 is FYEKMQ (reference sequence).

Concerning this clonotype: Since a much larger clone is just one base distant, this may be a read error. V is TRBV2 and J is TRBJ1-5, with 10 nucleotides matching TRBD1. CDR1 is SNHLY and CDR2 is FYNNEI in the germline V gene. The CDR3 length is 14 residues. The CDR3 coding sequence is TGTGCCATCCGGAGACAGGGGGCCAATCGGCCCCAGCATTTT. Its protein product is CAIRRQGANRPQHF.

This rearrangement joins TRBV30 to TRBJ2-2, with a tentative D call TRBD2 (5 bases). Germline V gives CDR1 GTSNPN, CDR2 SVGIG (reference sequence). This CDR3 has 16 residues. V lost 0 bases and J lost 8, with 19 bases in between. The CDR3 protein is CAWSVSGISGFGELFF. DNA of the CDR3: TGTGCCTGGAGTGTATCCGGGATCAGTGGATTTGGGGAGCTGTTTTTT.

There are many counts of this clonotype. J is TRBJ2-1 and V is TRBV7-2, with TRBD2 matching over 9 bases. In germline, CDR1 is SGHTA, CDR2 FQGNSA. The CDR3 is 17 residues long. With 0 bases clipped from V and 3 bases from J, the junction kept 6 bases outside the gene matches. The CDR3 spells CASSLAHASGVYNEQFF. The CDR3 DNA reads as TGTGCCAGCAGCTTAGCTCACGCTAGCGGGGTCTACAATGAGCAGTTCTTC.

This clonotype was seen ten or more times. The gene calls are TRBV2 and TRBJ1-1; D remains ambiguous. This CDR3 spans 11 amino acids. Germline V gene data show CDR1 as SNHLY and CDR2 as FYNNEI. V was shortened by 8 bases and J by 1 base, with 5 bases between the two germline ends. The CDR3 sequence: CASVSNTEAFF. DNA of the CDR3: TGTGCCAGCGTTTCGAACACTGAAGCTTTCTTT.

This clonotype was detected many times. The CDR3 loop reads CASSLEGVGAYTEAFF. CDR3 DNA: TGTGCCAGCAGCTTGGAAGGGGTGGGGGCTTACACTGAAGCTTTCTTT. The rearrangement joins TRBV5-6 to TRBJ1-1, with a weak D call TRBD1 (6 bases). There are 16 residues in the CDR3. V shed 0 bases and J shed 3 bases, with 15 bases lying between them. Germline V lookup: CDR1 SGHDT, CDR2 YYEEEE. Together with reference TRBV5-6 and TRBJ1-1, the CDR3 gives the full variable domain: DAGVTQSPTHLIKTRGQQVTLRCSPKSGHDTVSWYQQALGQGPQFIFQYYEEEERQRGNFPDRFSGHQFPNYSSELNVNALLLGDSALYLCASSLEGVGAYTEAFFGQGTRLTVV.

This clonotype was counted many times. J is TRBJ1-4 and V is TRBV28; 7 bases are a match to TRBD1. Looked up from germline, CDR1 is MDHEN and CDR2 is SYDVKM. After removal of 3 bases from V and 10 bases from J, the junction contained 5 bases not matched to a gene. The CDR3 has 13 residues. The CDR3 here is CASSLTGRPKLFF. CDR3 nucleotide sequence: TGTGCCAGCAGTTTGACAGGGAGGCCAAAACTGTTTTTT.

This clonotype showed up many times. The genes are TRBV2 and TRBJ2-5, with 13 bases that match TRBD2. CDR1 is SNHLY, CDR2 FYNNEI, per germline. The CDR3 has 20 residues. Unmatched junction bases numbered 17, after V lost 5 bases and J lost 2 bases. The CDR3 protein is CASSSDFPGLAGEEQETQYF. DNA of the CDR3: TGTGCCAGCAGTTCAGATTTTCCTGGACTAGCGGGGGAGGAACAAGAGACCCAGTACTTC.

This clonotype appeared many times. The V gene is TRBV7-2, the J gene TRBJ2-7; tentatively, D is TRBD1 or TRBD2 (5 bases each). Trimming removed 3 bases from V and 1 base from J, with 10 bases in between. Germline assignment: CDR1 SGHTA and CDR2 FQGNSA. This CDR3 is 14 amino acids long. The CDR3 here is CASSFGWGSYEQYF. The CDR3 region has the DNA TGTGCCAGCAGCTTCGGTTGGGGGTCCTACGAGCAGTACTTC.

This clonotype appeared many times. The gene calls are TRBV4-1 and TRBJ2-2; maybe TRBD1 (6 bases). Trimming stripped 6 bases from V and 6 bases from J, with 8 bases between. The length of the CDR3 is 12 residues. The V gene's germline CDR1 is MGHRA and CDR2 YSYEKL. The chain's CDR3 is CASSGQSGELFF. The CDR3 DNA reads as TGCGCCAGCAGTGGACAGTCCGGGGAGCTGTTTTTT.